This is a list of T cell receptor beta chains from one sample in a study of T cell responses to AZD1222 COVID-19 vaccine. Here immunoSEQ multiplex PCR was the method, and the copy in TCRdb shows in-frame clones only, minus some. Seen here are roughly 120,000 clones, 70% to 90% observed once, and the top ten hold 8% to 10%. This specimen consisted of peripheral blood, obtained on day 0 of AZD1222 vaccination. The receptors stem from an adult in good health. The CDR3 runs from the conserved cysteine through the conserved F or W. D genes are given only for firm matches.

j_call	v_call	d_call	cdr3_aa
TRBJ2-1	TRBV30	TRBD2	CAWSAGTSGNNEQFF
TRBJ1-2	TRBV7-8	.	CASSTGREHRNGYTF
TRBJ2-3	TRBV18	TRBD2	CASSPIASGSTDTQYF
TRBJ1-1	TRBV6-5	.	CASSYRTEAFF
TRBJ1-4	TRBV29-1	.	CSVVEGGEKLFF
TRBJ1-2	TRBV12-3/TRBV12-4	TRBD1	CASSLGQSYGYTF
TRBJ2-7	TRBV6-5	TRBD1	CASSYTGQPYEQYF
TRBJ1-4	TRBV9	TRBD1	CASSSRQGNEKLFF
TRBJ1-2	TRBV28	TRBD1	CASRETGGDYGYTF
TRBJ2-5	TRBV18	TRBD2	CASSPPGLARETQYF
TRBJ1-4	TRBV23-1	.	CASSQSGGGPTTNEKLFF
TRBJ1-1	TRBV18	.	CASSPMTEAFF
TRBJ1-2	TRBV19	.	CASRPRDKYGYTF
TRBJ2-2	TRBV18	.	CASSPPGAAGELFF
TRBJ2-5	TRBV4-1	TRBD2	CASSRTVSGGAVETQYF
TRBJ1-2	TRBV3-1/TRBV3-2	.	CASSQDTDSYDGYTF
TRBJ1-3	TRBV6-5	.	CASSPLGSGNTIYF
TRBJ1-1	TRBV7-9	TRBD1	CASSVQGVTEAFF
TRBJ1-4	TRBV5-4	TRBD1	CASSLRTGATNEKLFF
TRBJ2-7	TRBV19	TRBD2	CASSISAGGTYEQYF